Listed below are T cell receptor beta chains from one sample, sequenced in a study of T cell responses to AZD1222 COVID-19 vaccine. Clones were sequenced by immunoSEQ multiplex PCR, and TCRdb holds only the in-frame ones, with some missing. The sample records around 150,000 clones, just under 95% being singletons. Sequences were derived from peripheral blood, sampled 28 days after the second AZD1222 dose. The receptors shown here come from an adult who received the AZD1222 COVID-19 vaccine. Each CDR3 is given with its conserved first and last residue. Each record gives: J gene, V gene, CDR3 length, clone size, D gene, CDR3 protein, CDR3 DNA. A D gene is named only where the DNA matches it firmly. Clone size, where shown, is once, few, many, or a class for clones that have expanded.

j_gene: TRBJ1-4
v_gene: TRBV18
len: 13
abundance: -
d_gene: -
CDR3aa: CASSPPSGEKLFF
CDR3nt: TGTGCCAGCTCACCACCTTCAGGGGAAAAACTGTTTTTT

j_gene: TRBJ1-2
v_gene: TRBV7-9
len: 16
abundance: -
d_gene: TRBD1
CDR3aa: CASSLGAGGDGGGYTF
CDR3nt: TGTGCCAGCAGCTTAGGCGCAGGGGGCGACGGTGGAGGCTACACCTTC

j_gene: TRBJ2-6
v_gene: TRBV5-4
len: 17
abundance: once
d_gene: -
CDR3aa: CASSRDGGSSGANVLTF
CDR3nt: TGTGCCAGCAGCCGGGACGGTGGGAGCTCTGGGGCCAACGTCCTGACTTTC

j_gene: TRBJ2-1
v_gene: TRBV5-1
len: 14
abundance: once
d_gene: -
CDR3aa: CASREQGVIDEQFF
CDR3nt: TGCGCCAGCAGAGAGCAGGGTGTTATAGATGAGCAGTTCTTC

j_gene: TRBJ1-2
v_gene: TRBV19
len: 16
abundance: once
d_gene: -
CDR3aa: CASSTPGQTNNYGYTF
CDR3nt: TGTGCCAGTAGTACCCCTGGACAGACCAATAACTATGGCTACACCTTC

j_gene: TRBJ2-7
v_gene: TRBV6-2/TRBV6-3
len: 15
abundance: few
d_gene: -
CDR3aa: CASSYSVSLADEQYF
CDR3nt: TGTGCCAGCAGTTACTCCGTGTCGTTGGCCGACGAGCAGTACTTC

j_gene: TRBJ2-3
v_gene: TRBV27
len: 14
abundance: -
d_gene: -
CDR3aa: CASSLSISTDTQYF
CDR3nt: TGTGCCAGCAGTTTATCTATTAGCACAGATACGCAGTATTTT

j_gene: TRBJ1-2
v_gene: TRBV19
len: 15
abundance: -
d_gene: TRBD1
CDR3aa: CASSIEGQGYYGYTF
CDR3nt: TGTGCCAGTAGTATTGAGGGACAGGGCTACTATGGCTACACCTTC

j_gene: TRBJ1-5
v_gene: TRBV7-2
len: 19
abundance: -
d_gene: -
CDR3aa: CASSPGTWGGMYSNQPQHF
CDR3nt: TGTGCCAGCAGCCCGGGGACATGGGGGGGGATGTATAGCAATCAGCCCCAGCATTTT

j_gene: TRBJ2-7
v_gene: TRBV4-2
len: 14
abundance: -
d_gene: TRBD1
CDR3aa: CASSQVGQGHEQYF
CDR3nt: TGTGCCAGCAGCCAAGTGGGACAGGGCCACGAGCAGTACTTC

j_gene: TRBJ1-2
v_gene: TRBV4-1
len: 16
abundance: -
d_gene: -
CDR3aa: CASSQGPAAARDGYTF
CDR3nt: TGCGCCAGCAGCCAAGGGCCGGCGGCGGCGAGGGATGGCTACACCTTC

j_gene: TRBJ2-5
v_gene: TRBV6-2/TRBV6-3
len: 16
abundance: -
d_gene: -
CDR3aa: CASSYSPSYPTITQYF
CDR3nt: TGTGCCAGCAGTTACTCCCCTAGCTATCCCACCATAACCCAGTACTTC

j_gene: TRBJ1-2
v_gene: TRBV6-6
len: 14
abundance: once
d_gene: -
CDR3aa: CASRGQGWSYGYTF
CDR3nt: TGTGCCAGCAGGGGCCAGGGATGGAGCTATGGCTACACCTTC